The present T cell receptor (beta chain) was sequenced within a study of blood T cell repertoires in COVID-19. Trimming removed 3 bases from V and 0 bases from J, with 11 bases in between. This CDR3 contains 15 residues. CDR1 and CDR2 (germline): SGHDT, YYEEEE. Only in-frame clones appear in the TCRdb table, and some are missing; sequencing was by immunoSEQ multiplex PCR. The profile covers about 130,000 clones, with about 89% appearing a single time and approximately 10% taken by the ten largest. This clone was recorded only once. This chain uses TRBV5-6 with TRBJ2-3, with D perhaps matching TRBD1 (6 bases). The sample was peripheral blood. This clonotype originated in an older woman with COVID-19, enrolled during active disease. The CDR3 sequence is CASSSRDISTDTQYF. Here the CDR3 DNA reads TGTGCCAGCAGCTCCCGGGACATTAGCACAGATACGCAGTATTTT.